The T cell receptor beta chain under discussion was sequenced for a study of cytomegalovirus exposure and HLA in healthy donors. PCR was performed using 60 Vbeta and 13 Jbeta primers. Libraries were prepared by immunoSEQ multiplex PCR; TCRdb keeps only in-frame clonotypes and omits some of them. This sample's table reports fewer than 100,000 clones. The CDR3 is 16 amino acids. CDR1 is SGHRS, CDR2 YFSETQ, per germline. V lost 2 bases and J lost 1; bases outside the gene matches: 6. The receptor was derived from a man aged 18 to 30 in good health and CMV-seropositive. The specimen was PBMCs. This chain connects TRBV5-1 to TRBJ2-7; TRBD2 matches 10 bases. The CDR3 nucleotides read TGCGCCAGCAGCTTCGACCTAGCGGGAGTTTCCTACGAGCAGTACTTC. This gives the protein CASSFDLAGVSYEQYF.